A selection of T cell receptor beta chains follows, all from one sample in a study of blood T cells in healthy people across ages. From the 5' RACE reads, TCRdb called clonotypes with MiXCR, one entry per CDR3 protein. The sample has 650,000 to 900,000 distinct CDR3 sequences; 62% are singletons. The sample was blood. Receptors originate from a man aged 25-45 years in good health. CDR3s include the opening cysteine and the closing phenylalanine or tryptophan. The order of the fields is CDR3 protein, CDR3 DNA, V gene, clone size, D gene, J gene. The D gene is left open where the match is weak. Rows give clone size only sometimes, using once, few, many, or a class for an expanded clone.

cdr3_aa: CASSRLNQYQETQYF
cdr3_nt: TGTGCCAGCAGTCGCCTGAACCAGTACCAAGAGACCCAGTACTTC
v_call: TRBV27
clone_size: .
d_call: .
j_call: TRBJ2-5

cdr3_aa: CAWRRLWTGTDEQFF
cdr3_nt: TGTGCCTGGAGAAGATTATGGACAGGGACCGATGAGCAGTTCTTC
v_call: TRBV30
clone_size: .
d_call: TRBD1
j_call: TRBJ2-1

cdr3_aa: CASSKGGSTNEKLFF
cdr3_nt: TGTGCCAGCAGCAAAGGGGGGTCAACTAATGAAAAACTGTTTTTT
v_call: TRBV7-2
clone_size: few
d_call: .
j_call: TRBJ1-4

cdr3_aa: CASSPARGELEETQYF
cdr3_nt: TGCGCCAGCAGCCCTGCAAGGGGGGAATTGGAGGAGACCCAGTACTTC
v_call: TRBV5-1
clone_size: .
d_call: .
j_call: TRBJ2-5

cdr3_aa: CASGPQGSSYNEQFF
cdr3_nt: TGTGCCAGCGGGCCACAGGGGAGCTCCTACAATGAGCAGTTCTTC
v_call: TRBV7-2
clone_size: .
d_call: TRBD1
j_call: TRBJ2-1

cdr3_aa: CASSFIGGGNEQFF
cdr3_nt: TGTGCCAGCAGCTTTATCGGGGGAGGAAATGAGCAGTTCTTC
v_call: TRBV7-2
clone_size: .
d_call: .
j_call: TRBJ2-1

cdr3_aa: CASSAAQGGNEQFF
cdr3_nt: TGTGCCAGCAGCGCCGCACAGGGTGGAAATGAGCAGTTCTTC
v_call: TRBV7-9
clone_size: .
d_call: .
j_call: TRBJ2-1

cdr3_aa: CATSRDPSGAEQYF
cdr3_nt: TGTGCCACCAGCAGAGATCCCTCGGGGGCCGAGCAGTACTTC
v_call: TRBV15
clone_size: few
d_call: .
j_call: TRBJ2-7

cdr3_aa: CASSLASQETQYF
cdr3_nt: TGTGCCAGCAGTTTGGCCAGCCAAGAGACCCAGTACTTC
v_call: TRBV12-3/TRBV12-4
clone_size: many
d_call: .
j_call: TRBJ2-5

cdr3_aa: CASSSEQGGRNTEAFF
cdr3_nt: TGTGCCAGCAGTTCCGAACAGGGCGGACGGAACACTGAAGCTTTCTTT
v_call: TRBV6-5
clone_size: .
d_call: .
j_call: TRBJ1-1

cdr3_aa: CASSFPGRDGDTQYF
cdr3_nt: TGTGCCAGCAGCTTCCCGGGCCGAGATGGAGATACGCAGTATTTT
v_call: TRBV7-9
clone_size: .
d_call: .
j_call: TRBJ2-3

cdr3_aa: CASSAVRGRSNEKLFF
cdr3_nt: TGTGCCAGCAGCGCCGTGCGGGGCCGGTCTAATGAAAAACTGTTTTTT
v_call: TRBV7-9
clone_size: .
d_call: .
j_call: TRBJ1-4

cdr3_aa: CASSVEGGTDEQFF
cdr3_nt: TGTGCCAGCAGCGTAGAGGGGGGCACGGATGAGCAGTTCTTC
v_call: TRBV9
clone_size: .
d_call: .
j_call: TRBJ2-1

cdr3_aa: CASSLGQRDTEAFF
cdr3_nt: TGCGCCAGCAGCCTGGGACAGAGGGACACTGAAGCTTTCTTT
v_call: TRBV5-1
clone_size: .
d_call: TRBD1
j_call: TRBJ1-1

cdr3_aa: CASSPVAGTYEQYF
cdr3_nt: TGTGCCAGCAGCCCCGTAGCGGGGACTTACGAGCAGTACTTC
v_call: TRBV6-6
clone_size: .
d_call: TRBD2
j_call: TRBJ2-7

cdr3_aa: CATSDPGTGSLYGYTF
cdr3_nt: TGTGCCACCAGTGACCCCGGGACAGGTTCCCTCTATGGCTACACCTTC
v_call: TRBV24-1
clone_size: once
d_call: TRBD1
j_call: TRBJ1-2

cdr3_aa: CSARGGGGTGFNEQFF
cdr3_nt: TGCAGTGCTAGAGGAGGGGGGGGGACAGGCTTTAATGAGCAGTTCTTC
v_call: TRBV20-1
clone_size: .
d_call: .
j_call: TRBJ2-1

cdr3_aa: CASSTTGLPGEQFF
cdr3_nt: TGTGCCAGCAGCACCACGGGACTCCCTGGGGAGCAGTTCTTC
v_call: TRBV4-2
clone_size: .
d_call: .
j_call: TRBJ2-1

cdr3_aa: CASSNGVSSYNEQFF
cdr3_nt: TGTGCCAGCAGTAACGGGGTTAGCTCCTACAATGAGCAGTTCTTC
v_call: TRBV6-5
clone_size: .
d_call: .
j_call: TRBJ2-1

cdr3_aa: CSVAEETQYF
cdr3_nt: TGCAGCGTTGCCGAGGAGACCCAGTACTTC
v_call: TRBV29-1
clone_size: large
d_call: .
j_call: TRBJ2-5

cdr3_aa: CASSLIEGRNTEAFF
cdr3_nt: TGTGCCAGCAGCTTAATAGAGGGGAGGAACACTGAAGCTTTCTTT
v_call: TRBV7-3
clone_size: .
d_call: .
j_call: TRBJ1-1

cdr3_aa: CASSQYGDSPLHF
cdr3_nt: TGTGCCAGCAGCCAATATGGCGATTCACCCCTCCACTTT
v_call: TRBV4-2
clone_size: .
d_call: .
j_call: TRBJ1-6

cdr3_aa: CASSQRQGGYDEQYF
cdr3_nt: TGTGCCAGCAGCCAGCGACAGGGGGGTTACGACGAGCAGTACTTC
v_call: TRBV3-1
clone_size: .
d_call: TRBD1
j_call: TRBJ2-7

cdr3_aa: CASSQDPRGGRRYNEQFF
cdr3_nt: TGCGCCAGCAGCCAAGACCCGCGGGGCGGGCGTAGGTACAATGAGCAGTTCTTC
v_call: TRBV4-3
clone_size: .
d_call: .
j_call: TRBJ2-1

cdr3_aa: CASSLGSARGGMYEQYF
cdr3_nt: TGTGCCAGCAGCTTAGGATCAGCTAGGGGCGGGATGTACGAGCAGTACTTC
v_call: TRBV7-2
clone_size: .
d_call: .
j_call: TRBJ2-7

cdr3_aa: CASSYSNGGGEQYF
cdr3_nt: TGTGCCAGCAGTTACTCGAATGGGGGAGGCGAGCAGTACTTC
v_call: TRBV6-5
clone_size: few
d_call: .
j_call: TRBJ2-7

cdr3_aa: CASSDPGGFHEQYF
cdr3_nt: TGTGCCAGCAGTGATCCTGGGGGGTTCCACGAGCAGTACTTC
v_call: TRBV25-1
clone_size: .
d_call: .
j_call: TRBJ2-7

cdr3_aa: CSARDSGTANQPQHF
cdr3_nt: TGCAGTGCTAGAGATTCAGGGACAGCCAATCAGCCCCAGCATTTT
v_call: TRBV20-1
clone_size: .
d_call: TRBD1
j_call: TRBJ1-5

cdr3_aa: CASRFPDGKLFF
cdr3_nt: TGTGCCAGCCGATTCCCGGACGGAAAACTGTTTTTT
v_call: TRBV27
clone_size: .
d_call: .
j_call: TRBJ1-4

cdr3_aa: CASSSGQADPQYF
cdr3_nt: TGTGCCAGCAGCTCCGGACAGGCCGACCCCCAGTACTTC
v_call: TRBV2
clone_size: few
d_call: TRBD1
j_call: TRBJ2-5

cdr3_aa: CSAHPYGGLNSPLHF
cdr3_nt: TGCAGTGCTCACCCCTATGGCGGGCTGAATTCACCCCTCCACTTT
v_call: TRBV20-1
clone_size: .
d_call: .
j_call: TRBJ1-6